The rows below give T cell receptor beta chains drawn from one sample of a study of shared clonotypes between healthy human individuals. Some clones are missing from TCRdb's copy, which holds only in-frame ones; the method was immunoSEQ multiplex PCR. There are around 500,000 clones in the sample; 70% to 80% occur only once, and around 12% lies in the top ten. Sample: PBMCs. These receptors came from a middle-aged woman in good health. Some clones in this sample may be carry-over from other donors' samples. Each CDR3 is given without its conserved first and last residue. Fields, in order: V gene, clone size, J gene, D gene, CDR3 protein. The D gene is left open where the match is weak. For some rows the clone size is stated as once, few or many, or as a class when expanded; others skip it.

TRBV27	.	TRBJ2-7	TRBD2	ASSSGLAGARYEQY
TRBV29-1	.	TRBJ2-5	.	SVDPGVQETQY
TRBV7-9	.	TRBJ1-2	.	ASSPSSPSYGYT
TRBV11-2	many	TRBJ2-7	TRBD2	ASGGRAISEQY
TRBV2	.	TRBJ2-2	.	ASTFIWGTGELF
TRBV6-4	.	TRBJ2-6	.	ASSDTGSSGANVLT
TRBV9	.	TRBJ2-5	TRBD2	ASSVASGAHQETQY
TRBV28	.	TRBJ1-3	.	ASSLLGNTIY
TRBV7-2	.	TRBJ2-1	.	ASSFSAESAYNEQF
TRBV5-1	.	TRBJ2-1	.	ASSGMNEQF
TRBV19	.	TRBJ2-2	.	ASSISGLNTGELF
TRBV28	.	TRBJ2-5	TRBD2	ASSLFASGPLQETQY
TRBV5-1	.	TRBJ2-2	.	ASRIGTTNTGELF
TRBV19	.	TRBJ1-1	.	ASSFSTATEAF
TRBV28	once	TRBJ2-7	TRBD2	ASSPTGTSGRARQY
TRBV2	.	TRBJ2-1	TRBD1	ASRSGTGDYNEQF
TRBV2	few	.	TRBD2	ASRLLAGGSYEQY
TRBV28	.	TRBJ2-1	.	ASSRPAGLYNEQF
TRBV28	.	.	.	ASFARGDSEQY
TRBV30	.	TRBJ1-4	.	AWNLGTAEKLF
TRBV7-8	few	TRBJ1-2	.	ASSTNEVDLSYT
TRBV7-2	.	TRBJ2-1	.	ASSPRGGTSYNEQF
TRBV11-2	few	TRBJ2-5	.	ASSLRISLGETQY
TRBV10-1	.	TRBJ2-1	TRBD2	ASSDVGLAPSHSYNEQF
TRBV27	few	TRBJ2-1	TRBD2	ASRLGGSSYNEQF
TRBV2	.	TRBJ2-7	.	ASSEWAGPNYEQY
TRBV19	.	TRBJ1-2	TRBD1	ASKDRGDVGYT
TRBV5-4	.	TRBJ2-7	TRBD2	ASSLARLAGVNEQY
TRBV5-6	.	TRBJ2-3	.	ASSPTGFLRTDTQY
TRBV28	.	TRBJ2-5	TRBD2	ASSFLAGGIQETQY
TRBV11-2	.	TRBJ2-5	.	ASSGQGETQY
TRBV6-1	.	TRBJ2-2	TRBD2	ASKKAGGNTGELF
TRBV18	.	TRBJ1-2	TRBD1	ASSPRTGEDGYT
TRBV7-3	once	TRBJ1-2	TRBD1	ASSIGSQGAGYGYT
TRBV29-1	few	TRBJ1-2	.	SVVAGTNYGYT
TRBV2	.	TRBJ1-2	.	ASNKGEGGYT
TRBV5-6	.	TRBJ2-4	TRBD1	ASSGGQGVKNIQY
TRBV5-4	once	TRBJ2-7	TRBD1	ASSLVGTGDYEQY
TRBV19	.	TRBJ2-7	.	ASSPITGSYEQY
TRBV6-1	once	TRBJ2-7	TRBD2	ASRGFSGRYEQY
TRBV30	.	TRBJ1-5	.	AWSKGQLDNQPQH
TRBV29-1	.	TRBJ2-2	TRBD1	SGGQANTGELF
TRBV7-9	.	TRBJ2-7	.	ASSPPGTYEQY
TRBV9	few	TRBJ1-4	.	ASSVRGDNEKLF
TRBV10-3	many	TRBJ2-7	.	AISESVDPGQY
TRBV6-5	.	TRBJ2-7	TRBD2	ASSWTSGRNEQY
TRBV10-3	few	TRBJ1-4	.	AISEYGVDEKLF
TRBV27	.	TRBJ2-6	.	ASSYNSGANVLT
TRBV19	.	TRBJ2-3	.	ANRWKADNTDTQY
TRBV19	.	TRBJ2-7	TRBD1	ASSMTGGYEQY
TRBV29-1	.	TRBJ2-2	.	SAGTSNTGELF
TRBV7-9	.	TRBJ2-4	.	ASSLDLAPKNIQY
TRBV11-1	.	TRBJ2-2	TRBD1	ASSLQGAGELF
TRBV9	few	TRBJ1-1	.	ASSITVGTEAF
TRBV6-1	.	TRBJ1-2	.	ASSDREGIGGYT
TRBV6-4	.	TRBJ2-1	.	ASSIASYNEQF
TRBV4-2	.	.	.	ASSQEAAATYEQY